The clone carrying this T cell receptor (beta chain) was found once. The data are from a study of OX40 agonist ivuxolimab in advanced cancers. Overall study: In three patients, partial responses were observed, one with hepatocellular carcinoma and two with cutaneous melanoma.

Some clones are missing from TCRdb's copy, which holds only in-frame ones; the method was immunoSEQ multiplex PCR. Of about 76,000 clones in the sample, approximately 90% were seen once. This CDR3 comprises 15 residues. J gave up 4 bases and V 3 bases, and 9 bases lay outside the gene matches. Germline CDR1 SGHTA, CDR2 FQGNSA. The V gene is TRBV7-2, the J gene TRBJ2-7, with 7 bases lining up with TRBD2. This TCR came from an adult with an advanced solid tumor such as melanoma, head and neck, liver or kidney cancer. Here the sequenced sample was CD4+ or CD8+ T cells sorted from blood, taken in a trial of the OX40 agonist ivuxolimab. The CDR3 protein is CASSFAGAPQYEQYF. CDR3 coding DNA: TGTGCCAGCAGCTTTGCGGGAGCCCCTCAGTACGAGCAGTACTTC.